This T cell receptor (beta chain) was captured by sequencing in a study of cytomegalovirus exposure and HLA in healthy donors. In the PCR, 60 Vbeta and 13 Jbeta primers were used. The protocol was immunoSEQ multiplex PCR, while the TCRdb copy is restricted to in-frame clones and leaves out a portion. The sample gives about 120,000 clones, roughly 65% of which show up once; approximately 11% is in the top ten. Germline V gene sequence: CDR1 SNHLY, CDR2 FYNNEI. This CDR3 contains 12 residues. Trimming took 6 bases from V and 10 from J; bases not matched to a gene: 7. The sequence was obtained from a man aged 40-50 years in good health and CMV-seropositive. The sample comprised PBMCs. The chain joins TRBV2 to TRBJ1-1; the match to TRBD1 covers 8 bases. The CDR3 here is CASSQTGEAAFF. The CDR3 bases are TGTGCCAGCAGCCAGACAGGGGAGGCAGCTTTCTTT.